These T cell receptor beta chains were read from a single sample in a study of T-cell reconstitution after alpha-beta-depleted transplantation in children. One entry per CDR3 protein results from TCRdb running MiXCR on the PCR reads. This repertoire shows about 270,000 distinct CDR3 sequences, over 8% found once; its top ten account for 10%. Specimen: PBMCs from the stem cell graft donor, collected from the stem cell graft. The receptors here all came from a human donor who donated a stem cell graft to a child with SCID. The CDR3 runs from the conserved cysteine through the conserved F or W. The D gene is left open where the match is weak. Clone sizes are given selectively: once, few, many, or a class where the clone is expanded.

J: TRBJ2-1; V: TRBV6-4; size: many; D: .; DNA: TGTGCCAGCAGTGACGTTGGGGCAGGCCACAATGAGCAGTTCTTC; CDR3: CASSDVGAGHNEQFF
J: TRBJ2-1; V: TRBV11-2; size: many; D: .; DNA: TGTGCCAGCAGCCTGAGCGGGTTCGACAATGAGCAGTTCTTC; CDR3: CASSLSGFDNEQFF
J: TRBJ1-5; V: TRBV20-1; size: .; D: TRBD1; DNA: TGCAGTGCTAGTGAGGGACAGGGGGATTATAGCAATCAGCCCCAGCATTTT; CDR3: CSASEGQGDYSNQPQHF
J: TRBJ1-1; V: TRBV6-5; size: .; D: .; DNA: TGTGCCAGCAGTTCTTCCGGCGGCGCTTTCTTT; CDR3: CASSSSGGAFF
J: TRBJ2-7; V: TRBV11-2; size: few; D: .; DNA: TGTGCCAGCAGCCCTACAGCGAGCTCCTACGAGCAGTACTTC; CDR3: CASSPTASSYEQYF
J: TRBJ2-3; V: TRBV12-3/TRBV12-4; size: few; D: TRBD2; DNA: TGTGCCAGCAACCGGGGCCTAGGGGAGGGTACAGATACGCAGTATTTT; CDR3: CASNRGLGEGTDTQYF
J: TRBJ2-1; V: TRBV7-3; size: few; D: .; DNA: TGTGCCAGCAGCTTTGAGGGGACCCCCTACAATGAGCAGTTCTTC; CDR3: CASSFEGTPYNEQFF
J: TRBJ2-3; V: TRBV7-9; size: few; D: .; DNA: TGTGCCGGATCACAGGGATTCACAGATACGCAGTATTTT; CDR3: CAGSQGFTDTQYF
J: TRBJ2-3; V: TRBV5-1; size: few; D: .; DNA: TGCGCCAGCAGCTTGGAGCAATCTACGCAGTATTTT; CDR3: CASSLEQSTQYF
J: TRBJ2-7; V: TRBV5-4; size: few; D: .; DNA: TGTGCCAGCAGCTTGGTCGGACAAGGGCTCTACGAGCAGTACTTC; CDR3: CASSLVGQGLYEQYF
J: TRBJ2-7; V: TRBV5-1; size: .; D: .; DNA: TGCGCCAGCAGCCGATCTAGCCAGTACGAGCAGTACTTC; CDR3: CASSRSSQYEQYF
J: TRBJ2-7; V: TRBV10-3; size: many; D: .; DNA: TGTGCCATCACCTCGGATTCGAGCGAGCAGTACTTC; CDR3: CAITSDSSEQYF
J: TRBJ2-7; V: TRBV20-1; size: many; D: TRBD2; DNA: TGCAGTGCTCCCCGTAGCGGGGGTAGGTACGAGCAGTACTTC; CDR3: CSAPRSGGRYEQYF
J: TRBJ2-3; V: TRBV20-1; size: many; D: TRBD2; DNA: TGCAGTGCTCCCGGACTAGCGGGGGGGCAAGATACGCAGTATTTT; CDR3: CSAPGLAGGQDTQYF
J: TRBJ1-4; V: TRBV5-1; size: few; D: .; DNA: TGCGCCAGCTCGGCGGGCCTACGAGGTGAAAAACTGTTTTTT; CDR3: CASSAGLRGEKLFF
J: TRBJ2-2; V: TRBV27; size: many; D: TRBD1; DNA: TGTGCCAGCAGACCAAACAGGGGTGGCACCGGGGAGCTGTTTTTT; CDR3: CASRPNRGGTGELFF
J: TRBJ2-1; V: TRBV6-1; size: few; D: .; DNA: TGTGCCAGCACTCCAGTTGGGGAATACAATGAGCAGTTCTTC; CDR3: CASTPVGEYNEQFF
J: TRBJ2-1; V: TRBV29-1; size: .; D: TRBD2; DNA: TGCAGCGTGCCGGGACTAGCGGGGGAGGGGCAGTTGTTC; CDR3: CSVPGLAGEGQLF
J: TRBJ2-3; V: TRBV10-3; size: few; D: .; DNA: TGTGCCACAACCCGGGACTCAGCCACAGATACGCAGTATTTT; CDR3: CATTRDSATDTQYF
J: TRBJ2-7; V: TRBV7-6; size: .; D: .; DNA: TGTGCCAGCAGCTTAGAACAGACCTCCTACGAGCAGTACTTC; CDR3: CASSLEQTSYEQYF
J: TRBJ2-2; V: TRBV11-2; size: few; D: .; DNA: TGTGCCAGCAGCTCGGGACGGTACACCGGGGAGCTGTTTTTT; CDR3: CASSSGRYTGELFF
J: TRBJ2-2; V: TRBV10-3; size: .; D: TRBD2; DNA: TGTGCCGCGAGCGGGGGGGCCACCGGGGAGCTGTTTTTT; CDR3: CAASGGATGELFF
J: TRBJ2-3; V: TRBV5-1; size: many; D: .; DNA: TGCGCCAGCAGCCTGATCGCAGATACGCAGTATTTT; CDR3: CASSLIADTQYF
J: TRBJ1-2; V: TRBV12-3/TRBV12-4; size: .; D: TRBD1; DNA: TGTGCCAGCAGTCGAGACAGGGACAGGGGCTACACCTTC; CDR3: CASSRDRDRGYTF
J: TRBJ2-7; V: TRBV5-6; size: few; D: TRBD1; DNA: TGTGCCAGCAGCCAACGGTTAGGGACAGGATCCTACGAGCAGTACTTC; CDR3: CASSQRLGTGSYEQYF
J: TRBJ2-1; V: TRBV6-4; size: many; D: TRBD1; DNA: TGTGCCAGCAGTGACTCGTCCGGGACAGGGCCAGAGAGCTCCTACAATGAGCAGTTCTTC; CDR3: CASSDSSGTGPESSYNEQFF
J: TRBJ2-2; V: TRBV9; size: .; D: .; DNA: TGTGCCAGCAGCACGAGAGGAGACTTAAACACCGGGGAGCTGTTTTTT; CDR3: CASSTRGDLNTGELFF
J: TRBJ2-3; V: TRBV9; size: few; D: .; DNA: TGTGCCAGCAGCGTAGCTACTGAGGTACGGGGACGACTACAGCAAACGCAGTATTTT; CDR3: CASSVATEVRGRLQQTQYF
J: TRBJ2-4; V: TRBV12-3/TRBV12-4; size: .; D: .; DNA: TGTGCCAGCAGTTTACTTGGGGGAAGGGAAAACATTCAGTACTTC; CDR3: CASSLLGGRENIQYF
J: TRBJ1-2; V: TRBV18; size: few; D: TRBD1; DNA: TGTGCCAGCTCCCCCAGCGGTCAGGGGGATCGTGGCTACACCTTC; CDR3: CASSPSGQGDRGYTF
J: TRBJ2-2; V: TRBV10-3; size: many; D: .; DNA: TGTGCCACAGACTCTGGGAGCACCGGGGAGCTGTTTTTT; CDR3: CATDSGSTGELFF
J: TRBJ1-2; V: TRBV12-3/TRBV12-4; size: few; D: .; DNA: TGTGCCAGTGGGGCGTCGTATGGCTACACCTTC; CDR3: CASGASYGYTF
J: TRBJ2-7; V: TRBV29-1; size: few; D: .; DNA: TGCAGCGTTGCCCGGGACCCCTCGGCCTACGAGCAGTACTTC; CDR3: CSVARDPSAYEQYF
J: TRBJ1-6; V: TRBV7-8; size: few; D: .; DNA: TGTGCCAGCAGCGCCGACCGGGACCTACGGTCACCCCTCCACTTT; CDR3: CASSADRDLRSPLHF
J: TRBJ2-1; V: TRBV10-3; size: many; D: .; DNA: TGTGCCATCATTTCGGGGGCAGGGAATGAGCAGTTCTTC; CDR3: CAIISGAGNEQFF
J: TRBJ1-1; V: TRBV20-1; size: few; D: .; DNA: TGCAGTGCTACCCGGGACAATGAAGCTTTCTTT; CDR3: CSATRDNEAFF
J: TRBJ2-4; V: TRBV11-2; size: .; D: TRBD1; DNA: TGTGCCAGCAGCGCCGGACAGGCCCAAAACATTCAGTACTTC; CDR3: CASSAGQAQNIQYF
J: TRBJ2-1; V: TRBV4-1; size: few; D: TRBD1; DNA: TGCGCCAGCAGCCTCCCGGACAGGGGGTACAATGAGCAGTTCTTC; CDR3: CASSLPDRGYNEQFF
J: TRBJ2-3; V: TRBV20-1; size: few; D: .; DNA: TGCAGTGCTAGCCCCCTGACAGATACGCAGTATTTT; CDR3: CSASPLTDTQYF
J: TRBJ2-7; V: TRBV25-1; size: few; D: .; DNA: TGTGCCAGCAGTGAATCAAACGGCCCTACCGAGCAGTACTTC; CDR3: CASSESNGPTEQYF
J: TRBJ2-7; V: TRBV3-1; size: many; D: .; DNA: TGTGCCAGCAGCAATCCAGGGGGGGGGAGTTCCTACGAGCAGTACTTC; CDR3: CASSNPGGGSSYEQYF
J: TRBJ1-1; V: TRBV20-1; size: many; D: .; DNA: TGCAGTGCTAGAGACTACCTACGCGGGGGCTCTAACACTGAAGCTTTCTTT; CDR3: CSARDYLRGGSNTEAFF
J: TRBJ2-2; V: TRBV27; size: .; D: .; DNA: TGTGCCAGCAGTTTAGGGGAGGCGGCATGGGCCGGGGAGCTGTTTTTT; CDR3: CASSLGEAAWAGELFF
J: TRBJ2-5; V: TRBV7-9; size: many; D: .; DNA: TGTGCCAGCAGCTTAGCGGGGGGGCCGCCAGAGACCCAGTACTTC; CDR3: CASSLAGGPPETQYF
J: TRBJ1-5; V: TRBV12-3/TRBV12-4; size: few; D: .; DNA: TGTGCCAGCAGCGACAGGAGTACAAGTTCCTATCAGCCCCAGCATTTT; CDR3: CASSDRSTSSYQPQHF
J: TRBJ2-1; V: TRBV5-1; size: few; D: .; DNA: TGCGCCAGCAGCTTGTCGACACGAACTTACAATGAGCAGTTCTTC; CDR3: CASSLSTRTYNEQFF
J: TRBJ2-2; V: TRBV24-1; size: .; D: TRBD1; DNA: TGTGCCACCAGTGATAAAGGACAGGGCCCCGCCGGGGAGCTGTTTTTT; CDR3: CATSDKGQGPAGELFF
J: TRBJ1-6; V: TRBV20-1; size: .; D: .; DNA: TGCAGTGCTAGTTTAGGGACGGGGGATAATTCACCCCTCCACTTT; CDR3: CSASLGTGDNSPLHF
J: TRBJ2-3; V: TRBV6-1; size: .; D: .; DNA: TGTGCCAGCAGGGCCTTTCGGGGCGGCACAGATACGCAGTATTTT; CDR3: CASRAFRGGTDTQYF
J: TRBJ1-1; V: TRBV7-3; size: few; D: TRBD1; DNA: TGTGCCAGCAGCCAGGGGGTCATGAACACTGAAGCTTTCTTT; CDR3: CASSQGVMNTEAFF
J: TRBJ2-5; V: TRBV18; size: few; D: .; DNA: TGTGCCAGCTCACCGCCGACAGGCAGGTACCAAGAGACCCAGTACTTC; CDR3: CASSPPTGRYQETQYF
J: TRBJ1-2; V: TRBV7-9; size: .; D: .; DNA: TGTGCCAGCAGCTTAGAGTTGGGGACGGGTGGCTACACCTTC; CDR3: CASSLELGTGGYTF
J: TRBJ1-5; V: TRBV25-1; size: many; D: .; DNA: TGTGCCAGCAGTGAATATGGTGACAATCAGCCCCAGCATTTT; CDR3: CASSEYGDNQPQHF
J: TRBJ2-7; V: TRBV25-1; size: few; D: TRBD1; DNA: TGTGCCAGCAGTGACCCAGGGGGCTTAGACGAGCAGTACTTC; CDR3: CASSDPGGLDEQYF
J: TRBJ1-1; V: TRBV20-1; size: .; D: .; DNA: TGCAGTGCTAGAGATGGGGACTTCAGGGAAGCTTTCTTT; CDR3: CSARDGDFREAFF
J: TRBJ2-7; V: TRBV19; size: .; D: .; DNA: TGTGCCAGTAGGGCGACAGTAGGCTCCTACGAGCAGTACTTC; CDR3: CASRATVGSYEQYF
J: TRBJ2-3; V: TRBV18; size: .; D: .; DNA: TGTGCCAGCTCACCCTTCGGGATCTCTAGCACAGATACGCAGTATTTT; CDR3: CASSPFGISSTDTQYF
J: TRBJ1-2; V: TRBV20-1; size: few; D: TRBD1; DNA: TGCAGTGCGCTGGGACAGGGGCTTTCTAACTATGGCTACACCTTC; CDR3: CSALGQGLSNYGYTF